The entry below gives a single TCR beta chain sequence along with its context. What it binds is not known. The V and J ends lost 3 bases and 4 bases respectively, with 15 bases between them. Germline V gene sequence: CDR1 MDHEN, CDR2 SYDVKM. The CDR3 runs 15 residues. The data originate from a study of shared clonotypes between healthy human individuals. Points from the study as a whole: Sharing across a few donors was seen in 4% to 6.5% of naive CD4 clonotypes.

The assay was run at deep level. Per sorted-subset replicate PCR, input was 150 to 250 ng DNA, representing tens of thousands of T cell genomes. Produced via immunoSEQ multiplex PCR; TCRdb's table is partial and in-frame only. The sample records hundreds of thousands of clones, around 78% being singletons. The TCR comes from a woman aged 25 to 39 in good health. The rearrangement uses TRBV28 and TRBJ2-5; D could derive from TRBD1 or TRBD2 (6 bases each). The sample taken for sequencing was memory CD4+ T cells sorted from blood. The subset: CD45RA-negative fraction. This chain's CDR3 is CASSFLRGGGETQYF. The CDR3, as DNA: TGTGCCAGCAGTTTTCTTAGAGGGGGAGGAGAGACCCAGTACTTC.